What follows describes a single T cell receptor beta chain. What it recognizes is unknown. Libraries were prepared by immunoSEQ multiplex PCR; TCRdb keeps only in-frame clonotypes and omits some of them. The sample consists of about 96,000 clones, 70% to 90% of them appearing once. CDR1 and CDR2 from the germline V gene are SGHRS and YFSETQ. Trimming at V came to 1 base and at J to 0 bases, leaving 7 bases not matched to a gene. The CDR3 is 19 residues long. This entry belongs to a study of T cell responses to AZD1222 COVID-19 vaccine. About the research overall: Researchers grouped second doses given at about 4 or about 12 weeks into one pool.

The study, taken as a whole, reports: White British people made up most donors, females outnumbered males, and clonal diversity was possibly underestimated. Repertoire collection took place solely once the T cell response had peaked. Unmutated regions of variants are reportedly targeted by nearly half of spike-specific TCRs.

The chain joins TRBV5-1 to TRBJ2-1, with TRBD2 matching over 13 bases. Sequencing used peripheral blood, obtained on day 0 of AZD1222 vaccination. This TCR derives from an adult in good health. The CDR3 DNA follows: TGCGCCAGCAGCTTGCCTAGACTAGCGGGGGGTTCCTCCTACAATGAGCAGTTCTTC. This codes for CASSLPRLAGGSSYNEQFF.